One and the same sample provided the 3 T cell receptor beta chains below, sequenced in a study of radiation and T cells in renal cell carcinoma. Measured with immunoSEQ multiplex PCR; TCRdb has only the in-frame clones, and not every one. The repertoire consists of just over 95,000 clones, with about 86% occurring once and the leading ten covering approximately 8.1%. As for time point: baseline pretreatment blood. The treatment is: 15 Gy SBRT to primary tumor, nephrectomy 4 weeks later. The sample consisted of blood, taken from a patient whose treatment included radiotherapy and nephrectomy. Every receptor here comes from a man aged 45-60 years with renal cell carcinoma.

This rearrangement joins TRBV19 to TRBJ1-2, with D hard to call. The germline V and J ends were trimmed by 3 bases and 2 bases, with 16 bases remaining between them. CDR1 and CDR2 (germline): LNHDA, SQIVND (reference sequence). CDR3 length equals 16 residues. CDR3 DNA: TGTGCCAGTAGTATTACCTCGACACCGAGGAACTATGGCTACACCTTC. It encodes CASSITSTPRNYGYTF.

V and J are TRBV15 and TRBJ2-7; tentatively, D is TRBD2 (6 bases). There are 15 residues in the CDR3. Germline V lookup: CDR1 LNHNV, CDR2 YYDKDF (reference sequence). V shed 0 bases and J shed 0 bases, with 9 bases lying between them. CDR3: CATSRDLTSSYEQYF. Written as DNA, the CDR3 is TGTGCCACCAGCAGAGATTTGACTAGCTCCTACGAGCAGTACTTC. Based on the CDR3 plus reference TRBV15 and TRBJ2-7, the full variable domain is DAMVIQNPRYQVTQFGKPVTLSCSQTLNHNVMYWYQQKSSQAPKLLFHYYDKDFNNEADTPDNFQSRRPNTSFCFLDIRSPGLGDTAMYLCATSRDLTSSYEQYFGPGTRLTVT.

This chain connects TRBV5-4 to TRBJ1-6; D is ambiguous. The ends were cut back, 2 bases at V and 0 bases at J, with 6 bases in the middle. Germline lookup yields CDR1 SGHNT and CDR2 YYREEE (reference sequence). This CDR3 is built from 15 residues. In DNA, the CDR3 is TGTGCCAGCAGCTTCACTAGCTCCTATAATTCACCCCTCCACTTT. Translated, it gives CASSFTSSYNSPLHF.